The clone carrying this T cell receptor (beta chain) came up many times. The antigen is undetermined. The sample originates from a study of T cells in Graves' hyperthyroidism and ophthalmopathy. General study findings and limits: Within blood appeared most thyroid clonotypes that had expanded above 0.001.

Uncontrolled infection, other autoimmune disease, pregnancy or lactation excluded patients. RNA transcripts yielded amplified TCR beta CDR3 regions. The TCR CDR3 was amplified in a first-round RT-PCR using the HTBI primer set. TCRdb processed the multiplex PCR reads anew with MiXCR; each CDR3 protein has one entry. The table shows a few hundred thousand distinct CDR3 sequences, with over 12% occurring only once. The CDR3 length is 16 residues. The germline V gene has CDR1 MDHEN and CDR2 SYDVKM. The V end was cut by 5 bases, the J end by 1 base, with 18 bases between. This receptor was obtained from a woman between 45 and 60 years old with Graves' hyperthyroidism that later progressed to Graves' ophthalmopathy. J is TRBJ2-7 and V is TRBV28; tentatively, D is TRBD2 (5 bases). The sequenced sample was blood. The CDR3 reads CASSPRDNALSYEQYF. The CDR3 nucleotides are TGTGCCAGCAGTCCCCGGGATAATGCCCTGTCCTACGAGCAGTACTTC.